The present T cell receptor beta chain was sequenced within a study of shared clonotypes between healthy human individuals. Study context: The people who gave samples were a couple of women and a few men aged 18 to 49. General study results and limits: The donor pool, a small one, limited the genetic and exposure-history diversity represented.

Loaded into unsorted PBMC replicate PCRs was roughly 310 ng DNA, 25,000 to 35,000 T cell genomes. Unsorted PBMC DNA was sequenced on ten immunoSEQ deep assay plates. The data were produced by immunoSEQ multiplex PCR, yet TCRdb's version contains in-frame clones alone and is incomplete. The sample carries some 500,000 clones, 79% recorded once. A note on this clone: Its target is not known.

The clonotype originates from a woman aged 40 to 50 in good health. Some clones in this sample may be carry-over from other donors' samples. Sequences were obtained from PBMCs.

The CDR3 protein is CASSPPRSGGYEQYF. The DNA for the CDR3 is TGTGCCAGCTCACCACCGAGATCCGGGGGCTACGAGCAGTACTTC. The V call is TRBV18, the J call TRBJ2-7; possibly TRBD2 for D (6 bases). Trimming removed 0 bases from V and 3 bases from J, with 12 bases in between. Germline V gives CDR1 KGHSH, CDR2 LQKENI. This CDR3 comprises 15 residues. Using reference TRBV18 and TRBJ2-7 for the parts outside the CDR3, the full variable domain is NAGVMQNPRHLVRRRGQEARLRCSPMKGHSHVYWYRQLPEEGLKFMVYLQKENIIDESGMPKERFSAEFPKEGPSILRIQQVVRGDSAAYFCASSPPRSGGYEQYFGPGTRLTVT.